This entry lists 22 T cell receptor beta chains sequenced from one sample in a study of Graves' ophthalmopathy and Graves' hyperthyroidism. Researchers took RNA transcripts and amplified TCR beta CDR3 regions from them. First-round RT-PCR with HTBI primers preceded a second-round multiplex PCR. TCRdb called the multiplex PCR reads again in MiXCR, with one record for every CDR3 protein. Of about half a million distinct CDR3 sequences listed, 13% to 15% are singletons. What was sequenced was blood. The receptors here all came from a woman in her twenties or thirties with Graves' ophthalmopathy.

There are many counts of this clonotype. This chain connects TRBV12-3 or TRBV12-4 to TRBJ1-2, with D perhaps TRBD1 (5 bases). The length of the CDR3 is 14 residues. V lost 1 base, J lost 4 bases, and 10 bases lay in between. The CDR3 nucleotides are TGTGCCAGCAGTTTAGGGGGGAGGGGCTATGGCTACACCTTC. This sequence encodes CASSLGGRGYGYTF.

This chain joins TRBV12-3 or TRBV12-4 and TRBJ1-6; 7 bases fit TRBD1. Germline trimming cut 6 bases from V and 6 bases from J; bases unmatched to any gene: 8. This CDR3 is built from 15 residues. CDR3 coding DNA: TGTGCCAGCAGCCTCCAGACAGGGAGTAATTCACCCCTCCACTTT. It specifies CASSLQTGSNSPLHF.

This clonotype showed up many times. The V gene is TRBV2, the J gene TRBJ1-1, with D tentatively TRBD1 (5 bases). The ends were cut back, 9 bases at V and 0 bases at J, with 8 bases in the middle. The CDR3 length is 12 residues. Germline values: CDR1 SNHLY, CDR2 FYNNEI. CDR3 in amino acids: CARGGVNTEAFF. In DNA, the CDR3 is TGTGCCAGGGGGGGGGTGAACACTGAAGCTTTCTTT.

This clonotype was detected many times. The chain combines TRBV5-1 with TRBJ1-2; D not resolved. This CDR3 has 11 amino acids. Germline CDR1 reads SGHRS; CDR2 reads YFSETQ. Trimming left V 0 bases short and J 8 bases short, with 5 bases between. The CDR3 DNA reads as TGCGCCAGCAGCTTGGATGGGGGCTACACCTTC. It encodes CASSLDGGYTF.

This clonotype was recorded at least ten times. The V and J genes are TRBV6-5 and TRBJ2-2; TRBD2 is a possible D gene (5 bases). Germline values: CDR1 MNHEY, CDR2 SVGAGI. Between the trimmed V and J ends, which lost 0 bases and 5 bases, there was a span of 7 bases. This CDR3 has 14 residues. Here the CDR3 DNA reads TGTGCCAGCAGTTACTCTGGAGGAACCGGGGAGCTGTTTTTT. Its protein is CASSYSGGTGELFF.

The table lists this clonotype with many counts. The V and J genes are TRBV19 and TRBJ2-5, with D unresolved. The CDR3 length is 13 residues. Germline CDR1 and CDR2: LNHDA and SQIVND (reference sequence). Deletions cut 3 bases from V and 0 bases from J, with 5 bases between. For the CDR3, the DNA is TGTGCCAGTAGTATGGGCAACCAAGAGACCCAGTACTTC. Translated: CASSMGNQETQYF.

This clonotype has a count of ten or more. The chain links TRBV6-4 to TRBJ2-7, with TRBD1 identical over 8 bases. V was pared by 2 bases and J by 0 bases, with 6 bases of the junction left unmatched. The length of the CDR3 is 16 residues. Germline values: CDR1 MRHNA, CDR2 SNTAGT. CDR3 region: CASSDKTGESSYEQYF. The DNA of the CDR3 is TGTGCCAGCAGTGACAAGACAGGGGAGAGCTCCTACGAGCAGTACTTC.

The table lists this clonotype with many counts. This chain connects TRBV28 to TRBJ1-2; D is ambiguous. Deletions cut 2 bases from V and 0 bases from J, with 13 bases between. The CDR3 is made up of 16 amino acids. Germline V gene data show CDR1 as MDHEN and CDR2 as SYDVKM. CDR3 DNA sequence: TGTGCCAGCAGTTTACGTGGGCAAACTGCTAACTATGGCTACACCTTC. Amino acid sequence: CASSLRGQTANYGYTF.

This clonotype was detected a few times. This chain links TRBV2 with TRBJ2-5; D tentatively reads TRBD1 or TRBD2 (7 bases each). Germline loops: CDR1 SNHLY, CDR2 FYNNEI. The CDR3 is 15 residues long. V lost 3 bases, J lost 5 bases, and 16 bases lay in between. The CDR3 region is CASSDQGGVRETQYF. CDR3 coding DNA: TGTGCCAGCAGTGACCAGGGGGGGGTGCGGGAGACCCAGTACTTC.

This clonotype has at least ten counts. This rearrangement joins TRBV6-1 to TRBJ2-2; 8 nucleotides match TRBD2. The V segment lost 1 base and the J segment 4 bases; nucleotides outside the gene matches: 2. The CDR3 spans 15 residues. Germline CDR1 MNHNS, CDR2 SASEGT. CDR3 DNA: TGTGCCAGCAGTGAAGACGGGGGGGGCACCGGGGAGCTGTTTTTT. Amino acids: CASSEDGGGTGELFF.

This clonotype was counted only a few times. The chain couples TRBV6-5 to TRBJ2-7; 8 nucleotides agree with TRBD1. Trimming removed 8 bases from V and 2 bases from J; junction bases left unmatched: 14. This CDR3 has 16 amino acids. Germline-derived CDR1 and CDR2 are MNHEY and SVGAGI. In DNA form, the CDR3 reads TGTGCCAGCGGTTCCACCCGTTACAGGGGGACCTACGAGCAGTACTTC. It codes for CASGSTRYRGTYEQYF.

The sample holds many counts of this clonotype. The V call is TRBV30, the J call TRBJ1-2; 7 bases agree with TRBD1. There are 13 residues in the CDR3. Germline CDR1 GTSNPN, CDR2 SVGIG (reference sequence). V lost 7 bases to trimming and J lost 4 bases; unmatched junction nucleotides: 9. The CDR3 protein is CASDRDGSYGYTF. The CDR3, as DNA: TGTGCCTCTGACAGGGATGGGAGCTATGGCTACACCTTC. Combining the CDR3 with reference TRBV30 and TRBJ1-2 gives the whole variable domain SQTIHQWPATLVQPVGSPLSLECTVEGTSNPNLYWYRQAAGRGLQLLFYSVGIGQISSEVPQNLSASRPQDRQFILSSKKLLLSDSGFYLCASDRDGSYGYTFGSGTRLTVV.

There are many counts of this clonotype. This chain links TRBV12-3 or TRBV12-4 with TRBJ2-7; D uncertain. The CDR3 totals 14 residues. V lost 6 bases, J lost 3 bases, and 15 bases lay in between. CDR3: CASSHLGVGYEQYF. CDR3 nucleotides: TGTGCCAGCAGCCACCTAGGTGTCGGCTACGAGCAGTACTTC.

This clonotype was seen at least ten times. V usage is TRBV6-5 and J usage is TRBJ1-5, with TRBD1 matching over 7 bases. In germline, CDR1 is MNHEY, CDR2 SVGAGI. The J segment lost 2 bases and the V segment lost 4 bases, leaving 8 bases of the junction unmatched. The CDR3 length is 16 residues. The DNA for the CDR3 is TGTGCCAGCAGTTCCTCCCCGACAGGGCGCAATCAGCCCCAGCATTTT. This translates into CASSSSPTGRNQPQHF.

The chain joins TRBV6-2 or TRBV6-3 to TRBJ1-6; D uncertain. Germline CDR1 reads MNHEY; CDR2 reads SVGEGT. V lost 6 bases, J lost 4 bases, and 7 bases lay in between. The CDR3 runs to 13 residues. The CDR3 loop reads CASSDKYNSPLHF. CDR3 DNA: TGTGCCAGCAGCGACAAATATAATTCACCCCTCCACTTT.

This clonotype has at least ten counts. The chain combines TRBV30 with TRBJ1-1, with D perhaps matching TRBD1 (6 bases). V was shortened by 5 bases and J by 5 bases, with 12 bases between the two germline ends. The CDR3 contains 12 residues. Germline V gene data show CDR1 as GTSNPN and CDR2 as SVGIG (reference sequence). The CDR3 DNA follows: TGTGCCTGGGGACAGAAGTTAACTGAAGCTTTCTTT. Encoded protein: CAWGQKLTEAFF. The entire variable domain, with the rest obtained from reference TRBV30 and TRBJ1-1, is as follows: SQTIHQWPATLVQPVGSPLSLECTVEGTSNPNLYWYRQAAGRGLQLLFYSVGIGQISSEVPQNLSASRPQDRQFILSSKKLLLSDSGFYLCAWGQKLTEAFFGQGTRLTVV.

The rearrangement links TRBV5-1 to TRBJ1-1; D remains unclear. CDR3 length equals 9 residues. Germline CDR1 reads SGHRS; CDR2 reads YFSETQ. Trimming removed 0 bases from V and 11 bases from J, with 2 bases in between. CDR3 sequence (DNA): TGCGCCAGCAGCTTGGGGGCTTTCTTT. It is translated as CASSLGAFF.

Ten or more counts support this clonotype. The V gene is TRBV24-1, the J gene TRBJ1-5, with D unclear. Germline CDR1 is KGHDR and CDR2 is SFDVKD. Between the trimmed V and J ends, which lost 9 bases and 6 bases, there was a span of 17 bases. This CDR3 is 14 amino acids long. Written as DNA, the CDR3 is TGTGCCACCTCGGCCCCCGGTGTAGCTCAGCCCCAGCATTTT. This translates into CATSAPGVAQPQHF.

This clonotype was detected many times. The chain couples TRBV11-3 to TRBJ1-2; D remains ambiguous. The CDR3 contains 14 residues. V lost 8 bases and J lost 4, with 17 bases in between. Germline CDR1 SGHNT, CDR2 YENEEA. For the CDR3, the DNA is TGTGCCAGCGCCTACGGAATGGCGGGCTATGGCTACACCTTC. Encoded protein: CASAYGMAGYGYTF. The full variable domain, with the rest looked up from reference TRBV11-3 and TRBJ1-2, is EAGVVQSPRYKIIEKKQPVAFWCNPISGHNTLYWYLQNLGQGPELLIRYENEEAVDDSQLPKDRFSAERLKGVDSTLKIQPAELGDSAVYLCASAYGMAGYGYTFGSGTRLTVV.

V is TRBV30 and J is TRBJ1-2; possible D gene TRBD1, 6 bases. The ends were cut back, 0 bases at V and 5 bases at J, with 13 bases in the middle. The CDR3 extends over 14 amino acids. Germline CDR1 GTSNPN, CDR2 SVGIG (reference sequence). The CDR3 protein is CAWSVFSGEYGYTF. CDR3 DNA sequence: TGTGCCTGGAGTGTATTCTCAGGGGAGTATGGCTACACCTTC.

This clonotype was seen ten or more times. The rearrangement joins TRBV6-1 to TRBJ1-1; 9 bases agree with TRBD1. CDR3 size: 18 residues. CDR1 and CDR2 from the germline V gene are MNHNS and SASEGT. The ends lost 1 base at V and 4 bases at J; junction bases unmatched: 13. The CDR3 coding sequence is TGTGCCAGCAGTGAAGAGGGACAGGGAGTGGGTGTGAGCACTGAAGCTTTCTTT. Protein sequence: CASSEEGQGVGVSTEAFF.

This clonotype was counted many times. J is TRBJ2-2 and V is TRBV4-1; 9 bases are shared with TRBD1. Per the germline V gene, CDR1 is MGHRA and CDR2 is YSYEKL. The V segment lost 5 bases and the J segment 5 bases; nucleotides outside the gene matches: 12. The CDR3 runs 17 residues. The CDR3 DNA reads TGCGCCAGCAGCAAAGGACAGGGGAAAATTGTGACCGGGGAGCTGTTTTTT. This codes for CASSKGQGKIVTGELFF.